This TCR beta chain comes out of a study of shared clonotypes between healthy human individuals. Study in general: Samples came from a couple of female and a few male donors aged 18 to 49.

Study observations and caveats: Blood was the sole source, and tissue repertoires probably differ.

Method: immunoSEQ multiplex PCR; TCRdb's copy keeps in-frame clones and lacks some. Found here are about 2.1 million clones, 85% to 95% of them singletons; the top ten hold under 2%. The CDR3 is 15 amino acids. The V segment lost 5 bases and the J segment 0 bases; nucleotides outside the gene matches: 6. The germline gives CDR1 LNHDA, CDR2 SQIVND (reference sequence). This clone has only one observation. Its cognate antigen is unknown. The naive CD8 fraction comprised CD45RO-negative cells positively selected for CCR7 and excluded terminally differentiated effector memory CD45RA+ cells. The chain joins TRBV19 to TRBJ2-7; 8 bases are a match to TRBD1. Sample: naive CD8+ T cells from PBMCs. This TCR was recovered from a man between 18 and 29 years old in good health. Some clones in this sample may be carry-over from other donors' samples. In DNA form, the CDR3 reads TGTGCCAGTAGTTTTACAGGGGGTTTCTCCTACGAGCAGTACTTC. Residues: CASSFTGGFSYEQYF.